This TCR beta chain was recovered during a study of cytomegalovirus exposure and HLA in healthy donors. Study outcomes and limitations: In presence/absence analyses, roughly uniform sequencing depth across donors was assumed. Association of a missense DCLRE1C variant with TCR beta V- and J-gene trimming was reported in a later analysis. Later on, analysis showed that most CMV-associated TCR beta chains appeared to be HLA-restricted. Being productive about 87% or about 30% of the time was typical of most TCR beta V segments in an earlier analysis.

The CDR3 has 14 amino acids. V lost 5 bases and J 6 bases, leaving 13 bases between the germline ends. Germline lookup yields CDR1 LNHDA and CDR2 SQIVND (reference sequence). PCR involved 60 Vbeta and 13 Jbeta primers. Data came from immunoSEQ multiplex PCR; TCRdb stores just in-frame clones and leaves some out. The sample carries fewer than 250,000 clones, 70% to 80% recorded once. A remark on this clone: Its target is not known.

The sequence derives from a woman aged 25 to 39 in good health and CMV-seropositive. The gene calls are TRBV19 and TRBJ2-2; possible D gene TRBD2, 5 bases. Sequenced material: PBMCs. The CDR3 DNA reads TGTGCCAGTAGTGCCGGACTGGTGCCCGGGGAGCTGTTTTTT. It yields the protein CASSAGLVPGELFF. The variable domain in full, completed from reference TRBV19 and TRBJ2-2, reads DGGITQSPKYLFRKEGQNVTLSCEQNLNHDAMYWYRQDPGQGLRLIYYSQIVNDFQKGDIAEGYSVSREKKESFPLTVTSAQKNPTAFYLCASSAGLVPGELFFGEGSRLTVL.